This entry features one T cell receptor (beta chain) sequence. The CDR3 loop spans 16 amino acids. Germline loops: CDR1 MNHEY, CDR2 SMNVEV (reference sequence). Trimming left V 8 bases short and J 7 bases short, with 24 bases between. This sample was taken from a study of cytomegalovirus exposure and HLA in healthy donors. Primers included in the PCR were 60 Vbeta and 13 Jbeta primers. Generated by immunoSEQ multiplex PCR, the TCRdb table keeps only in-frame clones and is missing some. The sample yields roughly 180,000 clones, less than 85% seen once. This receptor was taken from a girl aged 10-17 years in good health and CMV-seropositive. The chain combines TRBV27 with TRBJ2-4, with D maybe TRBD2 (7 bases). Material: PBMCs. CDR3 region: CASGPILGGAGNIQYF. DNA for the CDR3: TGTGCCAGCGGCCCCATTTTGGGGGGGGCCGGGAACATTCAGTACTTC.